This T cell receptor (beta chain) was found in a study of cytomegalovirus exposure and HLA in healthy donors. Broader study findings: Most sequenced TCRs were rare (though some public TCRs occurred in many donors). Overall, approximately 180 TCR beta chains were annotated as cytomegalovirus-associated.

The data were produced by immunoSEQ multiplex PCR, yet TCRdb's version contains in-frame clones alone and is incomplete. The repertoire holds about 160,000 clones, approximately 87% seen once, with 5% to 7% in the top ten. The germline gives CDR1 SGHKS, CDR2 YYEKEE (reference sequence). The CDR3 runs to 15 residues. V was cut by 0 bases and J by 1 base, with 10 bases left in between. Points on this clone: Its antigen is not known.

This sequence joins TRBV5-5 and TRBJ1-2; D not certain. The specimen was PBMCs. This clonotype was sampled from a woman aged 25-40 years in good health and CMV-seronegative. CDR3 sequence reads: CASSLDRRINYGYTF. The CDR3 region has the DNA TGTGCCAGCAGCTTGGACAGAAGAATTAACTATGGCTACACCTTC.